Below, 28 T cell receptor beta chains from the same sample are listed, as sequenced in a study of identical twins. One entry per CDR3 protein, called by TCRdb with MiXCR from the 5' RACE reads. The sample includes under 300,000 distinct CDR3 sequences, about 8% seen only once; the top ten take roughly 3.1%. These data are also associated with another study on yellow fever vaccine responses in identical twins.

Sequencing used CD8+ T cells sorted from blood. Every receptor here comes from a woman younger than 30 in good health.

This clonotype has just a few counts. CDR3 sequence (DNA): TGTGCCAGCAGCTTGGGGGGGCCCACCGGGGAGCTGTTTTTT. The encoded protein is CASSLGGPTGELFF. The V and J genes are TRBV5-6 and TRBJ2-2; D possibly corresponds to TRBD1 (6 bases). The germline V and J ends were trimmed by 0 bases and 4 bases, with 7 bases remaining between them. Germline V gene sequence: CDR1 SGHDT, CDR2 YYEEEE. This CDR3 is 14 amino acids long.

This clonotype was counted only a few times. This sequence joins TRBV5-6 and TRBJ2-1; D is uncertain. The germline gives CDR1 SGHDT, CDR2 YYEEEE. Trimming cost V 4 bases and J 7 bases, with 18 bases left between them. The CDR3 consists of 15 residues. The CDR3 protein is CASSPAGPFGNEQFF. In DNA form, the CDR3 reads TGTGCCAGCAGCCCCGCCGGGCCCTTCGGGAATGAGCAGTTCTTC. The variable domain in full, completed from reference TRBV5-6 and TRBJ2-1, reads DAGVTQSPTHLIKTRGQQVTLRCSPKSGHDTVSWYQQALGQGPQFIFQYYEEEERQRGNFPDRFSGHQFPNYSSELNVNALLLGDSALYLCASSPAGPFGNEQFFGPGTRLTVL.

This clonotype was found many times. The chain links TRBV7-2 to TRBJ1-6; D is unresolved. Trimming cost V 5 bases and J 11 bases, with 13 bases left between them. CDR1 and CDR2 from the germline V gene are SGHTA and FQGNSA. The CDR3 covers 13 residues. CDR3 amino acids: CASSRRGGPPLHF. CDR3 nucleotides: TGTGCCAGCAGCCGACGAGGAGGGCCACCCCTCCACTTT.

V usage is TRBV30 and J usage is TRBJ2-7, with 8 bases identical to TRBD1. In germline, CDR1 is GTSNPN, CDR2 SVGIG (reference sequence). The ends lost 5 bases at V and 2 bases at J; junction bases unmatched: 2. The CDR3 runs 12 residues. CDR3: CAWSDRAYEQYF. In DNA, the CDR3 is TGTGCCTGGTCGGACAGGGCCTACGAGCAGTACTTC.

This clonotype has ten or more counts. This chain connects TRBV4-2 to TRBJ2-1; D unclear. From germline, CDR1 is LGHNA and CDR2 YNFKEQ. The CDR3 contains 13 residues. Trimming took off 1 base at V and 10 bases at J, with 11 bases between the two ends. The CDR3 spells CASSQGYEVEQFF. CDR3 in DNA: TGTGCCAGCAGCCAAGGTTACGAGGTGGAGCAGTTCTTC.

This clonotype appeared many times. The rearrangement links TRBV4-2 to TRBJ1-2; no clear D. From germline, CDR1 is LGHNA and CDR2 YNFKEQ. V was shortened by 0 bases and J by 5 bases, with 10 bases between the two germline ends. The CDR3 length is 14 residues. The CDR3 nucleotides are TGTGCCAGCAGCCAAGAGGAGACTGCTTATGGCTACACCTTC. Its protein product is CASSQEETAYGYTF.

This clonotype was picked up many times. The V and J genes are TRBV4-3 and TRBJ2-2, with 8 nucleotides matching TRBD2. With 2 bases clipped from V and 2 bases from J, the junction kept 7 bases outside the gene matches. This CDR3 comprises 17 residues. CDR1 is LGHNA, CDR2 YSLEER, per germline. The CDR3 spells CASSQSIAGYNTGELFF. The CDR3 nucleotides are TGCGCCAGCAGCCAAAGCATAGCGGGGTATAACACCGGGGAGCTGTTTTTT.

In this sample, this clonotype turned up a few times. CDR3 sequence reads: CASSYSYLYEQYF. For the CDR3, the DNA is TGTGCCAGCAGTTACTCATACCTCTACGAGCAGTACTTC. The rearrangement uses TRBV6-2 or TRBV6-3 and TRBJ2-7, with D uncertain. Trimming shortened V by 0 bases and J by 3 bases, and 6 bases separated the two germline ends. This CDR3 contains 13 residues. The germline CDR1 and CDR2 sequences are MNHEY and SVGEGT.

J is TRBJ2-2 and V is TRBV5-4; D not certain. The V end was cut by 2 bases, the J end by 5 bases, with 7 bases between. CDR3 length: 13 amino acids. CDR1 and CDR2 (germline): SGHNT, YYREEE (reference sequence). Here the CDR3 reads CASSFAVTGELFF. The CDR3 DNA reads TGTGCCAGCAGCTTCGCGGTGACCGGGGAGCTGTTTTTT.

This clonotype was detected only a few times. The chain couples TRBV20-1 to TRBJ2-7; 10 positions agree with TRBD1. The junction had 4 bases not matched to a gene; V was cut back by 6 bases and J by 5 bases. The CDR3 runs to 12 residues. From germline, CDR1 is DFQATT and CDR2 SNEGSKA (reference sequence). The CDR3 protein is CSAPGQGNEQYF. In DNA form, the CDR3 reads TGCAGTGCCCCGGGACAGGGGAACGAGCAGTACTTC.

This clonotype has only a few counts. The rearrangement uses TRBV19 and TRBJ1-1; TRBD1 aligns across 9 bases. The germline gives CDR1 LNHDA, CDR2 SQIVND (reference sequence). With V trimmed by 8 bases and J by 6 bases, 10 bases remained unmatched. The CDR3 loop spans 14 amino acids. The CDR3 bases are TGTGCCAGTGATCCGACAGGGGGGGGGCCTGAAGCTTTCTTT. Protein: CASDPTGGGPEAFF. Full variable domain (remainder filled in from reference TRBV19 and TRBJ1-1): DGGITQSPKYLFRKEGQNVTLSCEQNLNHDAMYWYRQDPGQGLRLIYYSQIVNDFQKGDIAEGYSVSREKKESFPLTVTSAQKNPTAFYLCASDPTGGGPEAFFGQGTRLTVV.

This clonotype was detected only once. The chain is built from TRBV24-1 and TRBJ2-1; either TRBD1 or TRBD2 may fit D (5 bases each). Between the trimmed V and J ends, which lost 3 bases and 8 bases, there was a span of 7 bases. The germline V gene has CDR1 KGHDR and CDR2 SFDVKD. This CDR3 has 12 residues. The CDR3 is CATSDGGHEQFF. CDR3 nucleotide sequence: TGTGCCACCAGTGATGGGGGACATGAGCAGTTCTTC.

This clonotype was observed many times. This rearrangement joins TRBV7-9 to TRBJ1-1; D call uncertain. The V gene lost 0 bases and the J gene lost 5 bases, with 16 bases spanning the gap. This CDR3 has 16 residues. Germline V gene data show CDR1 as SEHNR and CDR2 as FQNEAQ (reference sequence). The CDR3 here is CASSLALGAHPTEAFF. In DNA form, the CDR3 reads TGTGCCAGCAGCTTAGCCTTAGGCGCACATCCTACTGAAGCTTTCTTT.

This clonotype came up a few times. V and J are TRBV4-3 and TRBJ1-4; D call uncertain. Germline V gene lookup returns CDR1 LGHNA and CDR2 YSLEER. CDR3 length: 15 residues. The ends were cut back, 1 base at V and 5 bases at J, with 11 bases in the middle. As DNA, the CDR3 is TGCGCCAGCAGCCAAGTCTCTGGGCTAAATGAAAAACTGTTTTTT. Amino acids: CASSQVSGLNEKLFF.

This clonotype has a handful of counts. V and J are TRBV11-2 and TRBJ1-1, with 9 bases matching TRBD1. The CDR3 is made up of 18 amino acids. Trimming cost V 1 base and J 1 base; bases outside gene matches: 10. CDR1 and CDR2 from the germline V gene are SGHAT and FQNNGV. The CDR3 loop reads CASSLVDRGVGWNTEAFF. In nucleotides, the CDR3 is TGTGCCAGCAGCTTAGTAGACAGGGGGGTAGGTTGGAACACTGAAGCTTTCTTT.

This clonotype has a count of ten or more. The chain has TRBV12-3 or TRBV12-4 and TRBJ2-2; TRBD1 might be the D (5 bases). The V and J ends lost 5 bases and 6 bases respectively, with 13 bases between them. This CDR3 region has 14 residues. In nucleotides, the CDR3 is TGTGCCAGCAGTACAGGTTTTGTTTCCGGGGAGCTGTTTTTT. Its protein is CASSTGFVSGELFF.

The chain uses TRBV18 and TRBJ1-1, with D possibly matching TRBD1 (5 bases). The CDR3 consists of 13 residues. Trimming took 6 bases from V and 11 from J, leaving 19 bases between them. Germline CDR1 reads KGHSH; CDR2 reads LQKENI. The CDR3 spells CASSGTQGSVAFF. CDR3 nucleotides: TGTGCCAGCTCGGGAACTCAGGGTTCGGTGGCTTTCTTT.

V is TRBV2 and J is TRBJ2-5; the match to TRBD2 covers 9 bases. This CDR3 spans 19 amino acids. Germline-derived CDR1 and CDR2 are SNHLY and FYNNEI. With V trimmed by 0 bases and J by 2 bases, 13 bases remained unmatched. Written as DNA, the CDR3 is TGTGCCAGCAGTGAAGCGCTTCAGAAAGCGGGGGGCTTACAAGAGACCCAGTACTTC. Its protein product is CASSEALQKAGGLQETQYF.

This clonotype was recorded a few times. This sequence joins TRBV27 and TRBJ2-5; TRBD1 agrees at 7 bases. V trimming: 1 base; J trimming: 2 bases; junction bases outside the gene matches: 1. Looked up from germline, CDR1 is MNHEY and CDR2 is SMNVEV (reference sequence). The CDR3 is 14 amino acids. The CDR3 sequence is CASSLWDRQETQYF. CDR3 bases: TGTGCCAGCAGTTTATGGGACAGACAAGAGACCCAGTACTTC.

This clonotype came up many times. CDR3 loop: CASSLGAEATDTQYF. The DNA for the CDR3 is TGTGCCAGCAGCTTAGGGGCAGAAGCCACAGATACGCAGTATTTT. The chain couples TRBV7-6 to TRBJ2-3; D gene uncertain. The CDR3 runs to 15 residues. Trimming took 1 base from V and 2 from J, leaving 10 bases between them. Germline values: CDR1 SGHVS, CDR2 FNYEAQ.

This clonotype was seen repeatedly, ten times or more. The chain is built from TRBV28 and TRBJ2-7, with 8 positions matching TRBD1. The CDR3 totals 16 residues. V lost 5 bases, J lost 0 bases, and 9 bases stayed unmatched. Per the germline V gene, CDR1 is MDHEN and CDR2 is SYDVKM. The CDR3 here is CASSPHRTGISYEQYF. Here the CDR3 DNA reads TGTGCCAGCAGTCCCCATAGGACAGGGATCTCCTACGAGCAGTACTTC.

The rearrangement uses TRBV11-2 and TRBJ1-1, with D perhaps matching TRBD1 (5 bases). Trimming cost V 1 base and J 4 bases, with 16 bases left between them. CDR1 and CDR2 from the germline V gene are SGHAT and FQNNGV. The CDR3 is made up of 16 amino acids. CDR3 sequence (DNA): TGTGCCAGCAGCTTAGTTCTTCCCCAGGGCGGCACTGAAGCTTTCTTT. It specifies CASSLVLPQGGTEAFF.

This clonotype was found many times. The rearrangement joins TRBV21-1 to TRBJ1-6; the D call TRBD1 from the table was never checked on the DNA. TRBV21-1 is noted as a pseudogene. The CDR3 totals 13 residues. The CDR3 is CASSKQGNSPLHF. CDR3 nucleotides: TGTGCCAGCAGCAAACAGGGTAATTCACCCCTCCACTTT.

This clonotype was seen a handful of times. The chain recombines TRBV4-1 with TRBJ2-4, with 8 bases matching TRBD2. Germline V lookup: CDR1 MGHRA, CDR2 YSYEKL. CDR3 size: 16 residues. The trim removed 0 bases at V and 7 bases at J, leaving 8 bases unmatched. The CDR3 bases are TGCGCCAGCAGCCAAGAGGGGAGCGGGGGCTGGAACATTCAGTACTTC. It specifies CASSQEGSGGWNIQYF.

This clonotype has a count of ten or more. The V and J genes are TRBV7-8 and TRBJ2-1; 13 nucleotides match TRBD2. The CDR3 runs to 14 residues. Losses at the gene ends were 6 bases for V and 11 bases for J; bases not matched to a gene: 7. Germline assignment: CDR1 SGHVS and CDR2 FQNEAQ. CDR3 nucleotides: TGTGCCAGCAGTCAGGGACTAGCGGGAAGGCAGCAGTTCTTC. Its protein product is CASSQGLAGRQQFF.

In its sample, this clonotype was seen a few times. The rearrangement uses TRBV7-9 and TRBJ1-2; D is unclear. The CDR3 is made up of 11 amino acids. The V end lost 6 bases, the J end lost 6 bases, and 8 bases lay between the germline ends. Germline CDR1 and CDR2: SEHNR and FQNEAQ (reference sequence). The DNA for the CDR3 is TGTGCCAGCAGGGAGACACATGGCTACACCTTC. It encodes CASRETHGYTF.

This clonotype is labeled medium-sized. V is TRBV6-2 or TRBV6-3 and J is TRBJ2-2; D assignment may be TRBD1 or TRBD2 (5 bases each). V gave up 2 bases and J gave up 1 base, with 8 bases separating them. The CDR3 consists of 15 residues. Germline V lookup: CDR1 MNHEY, CDR2 SVGEGT. The DNA of the CDR3 is TGTGCCAGCAGTTACGAGGGGAGGAACACCGGGGAGCTGTTTTTT. Its translation is CASSYEGRNTGELFF.

This clonotype was detected only a few times. The rearrangement uses TRBV20-1 and TRBJ2-4; the D is unclear. The CDR3 is 14 residues long. Germline values: CDR1 DFQATT, CDR2 SNEGSKA (reference sequence). Trimming removed 0 bases from V and 4 bases from J, with 10 bases in between. CDR3 amino acids: CSAREGTLKNIQYF. The CDR3 DNA is TGCAGTGCTAGAGAAGGTACCTTGAAAAACATTCAGTACTTC.